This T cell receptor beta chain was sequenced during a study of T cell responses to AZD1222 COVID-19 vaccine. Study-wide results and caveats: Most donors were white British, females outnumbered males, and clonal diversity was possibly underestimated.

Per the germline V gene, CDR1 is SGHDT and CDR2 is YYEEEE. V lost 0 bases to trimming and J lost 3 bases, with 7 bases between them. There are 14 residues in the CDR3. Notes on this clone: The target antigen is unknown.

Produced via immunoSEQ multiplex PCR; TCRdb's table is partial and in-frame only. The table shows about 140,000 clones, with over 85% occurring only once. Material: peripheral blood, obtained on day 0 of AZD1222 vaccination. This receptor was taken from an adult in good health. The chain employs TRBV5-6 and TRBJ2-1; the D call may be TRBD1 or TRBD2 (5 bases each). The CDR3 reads CASSLGGYYNEQFF. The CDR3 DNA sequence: TGTGCCAGCAGCTTGGGGGGGTACTACAATGAGCAGTTCTTC.